This T cell receptor beta chain was identified in a study of cytotoxic CD8 clonotypes in ibrutinib-treated CLL. Study summary: Across samples, productive templates numbered 200,000 to 300,000 and productive rearrangements reached 80,000 to 95,000 on average.

The germline CDR1 and CDR2 sequences are SEHNR and FQNEAQ (reference sequence). V dropped 3 bases and J dropped 4; count of bases not matched to a gene: 4. The CDR3 runs 14 residues. The table came from immunoSEQ multiplex PCR; TCRdb's copy has only in-frame clones and leaves some out. The data show around 130,000 clones, 80% to 85% seen once. The sequencing used PBMCs, collected after 24 months of ibrutinib treatment. The clonotype was recovered from a human donor with chronic lymphocytic leukemia. The V call is TRBV7-9, the J call TRBJ1-1; 8 nucleotides align to TRBD1. This CDR3 is CASSFRGLGTEAFF. In DNA, the CDR3 is TGTGCCAGCAGCTTCAGGGGGCTCGGCACTGAAGCTTTCTTT.